These 10 T cell receptor beta chains originate from one sample sequenced in a study of cytomegalovirus exposure and HLA in healthy donors. The study ran its PCR with 60 Vbeta and 13 Jbeta primers. Sequencing was performed with immunoSEQ multiplex PCR; in TCRdb, only in-frame clones are kept and a portion is missing. The sample comprises some 120,000 clones, 70% of which are singletons, and roughly 9% rests with the top ten. The material sequenced was PBMCs. These TCRs come from a man in his thirties or forties in good health and CMV-seropositive.

The rearrangement links TRBV13 to TRBJ2-1; D possibly corresponds to TRBD2 (6 bases). CDR3 length: 15 residues. The germline gives CDR1 PRHDT, CDR2 FYEKMQ (reference sequence). V shed 5 bases and J shed 1 base, with 12 bases lying between them. This CDR3 reads CASSKKRASYNEQFF. The CDR3 DNA reads TGTGCCAGCAGCAAAAAGCGGGCTTCCTACAATGAGCAGTTCTTC.

The gene calls are TRBV4-3 and TRBJ2-1, with 8 positions matching TRBD2. The CDR3 is 12 residues long. Germline CDR1 reads LGHNA; CDR2 reads YSLEER. The J segment lost 11 bases and the V segment lost 4 bases, leaving 4 bases of the junction unmatched. The CDR3 loop is CASSPSGSKQFF. The DNA of the CDR3 is TGCGCCAGCAGCCCTAGCGGGTCCAAGCAGTTCTTC.

This chain uses TRBV7-9 with TRBJ1-5; D gene uncertain. Germline V gives CDR1 SEHNR, CDR2 FQNEAQ (reference sequence). The CDR3 totals 14 residues. V lost 2 bases to trimming and J lost 6 bases, with 11 bases between them. In DNA form, the CDR3 reads TGTGCCAGCAGCTTAACTGGCGGTTCTCAGCCCCAGCATTTT. This codes for CASSLTGGSQPQHF.

A note on this clone: At one end, the junction sequence differs from germline, possibly due to a read error. V gene TRBV5-1 combines with J gene TRBJ2-7; 11 bases align to TRBD1. This CDR3 contains 12 residues. Germline lookup yields CDR1 SGHRS and CDR2 YFSETQ. CDR3 bases: TGCGCCAGCAGCTCGGGACAGGGGGACACCCACTTC. This translates into CASSSGQGDTHF.

The V gene is TRBV29-1, the J gene TRBJ2-5; tentatively, D is TRBD1 (7 bases). Deletions cut 4 bases from V and 4 bases from J, with 25 bases between. The CDR3 runs 17 residues. Germline CDR1 and CDR2: SQVTM and ANQGSEA. DNA for the CDR3: TGCAGCGTTGTTGGGAGGAGGGGGCCCGAGGTGCGAGAGACCCAGTACTTC. Amino acids: CSVVGRRGPEVRETQYF.

The chain has TRBV5-1 and TRBJ1-1; D unclear. The CDR3 runs 13 residues. Per germline, CDR1 SGHRS and CDR2 YFSETQ. The ends were cut back, 0 bases at V and 1 base at J, with 4 bases in the middle. CDR3 bases: TGCGCCAGCAGCTTGGGAGAGAACACTGAAGCTTTCTTT. Its protein product is CASSLGENTEAFF. The full variable domain, rest sourced from reference TRBV5-1 and TRBJ1-1, is KAGVTQTPRYLIKTRGQQVTLSCSPISGHRSVSWYQQTPGQGLQFLFEYFSETQRNKGNFPGRFSGRQFSNSRSEMNVSTLELGDSALYLCASSLGENTEAFFGQGTRLTVV.

This clone was counted between two and nine times. J is TRBJ1-1 and V is TRBV11-3; D not certain. V shed 4 bases and J shed 7 bases, with 19 bases lying between them. The CDR3 has 15 amino acids. Germline values: CDR1 SGHNT, CDR2 YENEEA. CDR3 residues: CASSSRRRMEGEAFF. The DNA of the CDR3 is TGTGCCAGCAGCTCCCGCCGTCGGATGGAGGGTGAAGCTTTCTTT.

The rearrangement uses TRBV30 and TRBJ1-1; 10 bases line up with TRBD1. The CDR3 is made up of 15 amino acids. Looked up from germline, CDR1 is GTSNPN and CDR2 is SVGIG (reference sequence). V lost 6 bases and J lost 3; bases outside the gene matches: 10. The CDR3 DNA is TGTGCCTGCCAGCAGGAGGGACAGGGGTACACTGAAGCTTTCTTT. Its translation is CACQQEGQGYTEAFF. The full variable domain, with the rest looked up from reference TRBV30 and TRBJ1-1, is SQTIHQWPATLVQPVGSPLSLECTVEGTSNPNLYWYRQAAGRGLQLLFYSVGIGQISSEVPQNLSASRPQDRQFILSSKKLLLSDSGFYLCACQQEGQGYTEAFFGQGTRLTVV.

The genes are TRBV9 and TRBJ2-3; 8 bases match TRBD2. After removal of 0 bases from V and 3 bases from J, the junction contained 6 bases not matched to a gene. The CDR3 has 16 amino acids. CDR1 and CDR2 from the germline V gene are SGDLS and YYNGEE. The CDR3 DNA follows: TGTGCCAGCAGCGTAGAGGCGGGGGGATGGACAGATACGCAGTATTTT. This translates into CASSVEAGGWTDTQYF. The full variable domain, completed using reference TRBV9 and TRBJ2-3, is DSGVTQTPKHLITATGQRVTLRCSPRSGDLSVYWYQQSLDQGLQFLIQYYNGEERAKGNILERFSAQQFPDLHSELNLSSLELGDSALYFCASSVEAGGWTDTQYFGPGTRLTVL.

The chain recombines TRBV6-1 with TRBJ1-2; 10 bases line up with TRBD1. V dropped 3 bases and J dropped 5; count of bases not matched to a gene: 3. Per germline, CDR1 MNHNS and CDR2 SASEGT. The CDR3 contains 14 residues. The CDR3, as DNA: TGTGCCAGCAGTGATGGGACAGGGGATTATGGCTACACCTTC. Protein: CASSDGTGDYGYTF.